This T cell receptor (beta chain) appears in the sequencing data of a study of blood T cell repertoires in COVID-19. Per the original methods: From reference gene primer amplification, estimates of nucleated cell counts were derived. Clones were sequenced by immunoSEQ multiplex PCR, and TCRdb holds only the in-frame ones, with some missing. The V and J calls and clone size are taken from that table; D and trimming were inferred from the DNA. The sample lists fewer than 300,000 clones, about 88% occurring once. The germline V gene has CDR1 SGHDN and CDR2 FVKESK. J was trimmed by 2 bases and V by 4 bases; bases with no gene match: 7. The CDR3 is made up of 16 amino acids.

This sequence originates from a man between 60 and 75 years old who had recovered from COVID-19. This rearrangement joins TRBV14 to TRBJ2-2, with TRBD1 identical over 7 bases. What was sequenced was peripheral blood. The CDR3 loop reads CASSPWTGANTGELFF. The CDR3 DNA follows: TGTGCCAGCAGCCCTTGGACAGGAGCCAACACCGGGGAGCTGTTTTTT.